Below are 31 T cell receptor beta chains sequenced from a single sample in a study of regulatory T cells in long-lasting Graves disease. Time point given: newly diagnosed GD, antithyroid drugs for less than 3 months. PBMC-derived RNA was used for the TCR library. CDR3 regions were amplified by Arm-PCR using iRepertoire HTBI primers to build TCR beta libraries. TCRdb re-called the multiplex PCR reads through MiXCR, storing one row per CDR3 protein. The sample includes fewer than 350,000 distinct CDR3 sequences, approximately 20% of them seen just once. This specimen consisted of peripheral blood mononuclear cells (PBMCs), obtained at new diagnosis, from a patient treated with antithyroid drugs. These receptors came from a female donor with Graves disease.

There are many counts of this clonotype. This chain links TRBV29-1 with TRBJ1-1; no clear D gene. The germline gives CDR1 SQVTM, CDR2 ANQGSEA. V was shortened by 0 bases and J by 7 bases, with 9 bases between the two germline ends. This CDR3 contains 12 residues. The CDR3 spells CSVEDIGVEAFF. The CDR3 coding sequence is TGCAGCGTTGAAGATATTGGGGTTGAAGCTTTCTTT.

As regards this clonotype: The likely explanation is a read error, given a far larger clone one base away. Since the CDR3 does not end with the conserved phenylalanine or tryptophan, this likely comes from a read error. The chain has TRBV12-3 or TRBV12-4 and TRBJ2-1; a weak D match, TRBD2 (6 bases). V was trimmed by 4 bases and J by 3 bases, leaving 13 bases between them. The CDR3 length is 15 residues. CDR3 DNA: TGTGCCAGCAGTTCCCTCGGCGGGATCTACAATGAGCAGTTCCTC. Amino acids: CASSSLGGIYNEQFL.

With regard to this clonotype: With a much larger clone just one base away, this may be a read error. The genes are TRBV5-1 and TRBJ2-3; tentatively, D is TRBD1 (5 bases). Germline V CDR1 and CDR2: SGHRS, YFSETQ. Trimming stripped 6 bases from V and 2 bases from J, with 19 bases between. The CDR3 contains 16 residues. The CDR3 DNA reads as TGCGCCAGCATGTTTTCAAGGGGCAAAACCACAGATACGCAGTATTTT. Encoded protein: CASMFSRGKTTDTQYF. Based on the CDR3 plus reference TRBV5-1 and TRBJ2-3, the full variable domain is KAGVTQTPRYLIKTRGQQVTLSCSPISGHRSVSWYQQTPGQGLQFLFEYFSETQRNKGNFPGRFSGRQFSNSRSEMNVSTLELGDSALYLCASMFSRGKTTDTQYFGPGTRLTVL.

The chain uses TRBV11-2 and TRBJ2-3, with 11 bases that match TRBD2. Germline trimming cut 5 bases from V and 14 bases from J; bases unmatched to any gene: 9. Looked up from germline, CDR1 is SGHAT and CDR2 is FQNNGV. The CDR3 length is 13 residues. This CDR3 reads CASSIRLAGSRYF. CDR3 sequence (DNA): TGTGCCAGCAGCATTAGACTAGCGGGATCGCGGTATTTT.

This clonotype appeared many times. This chain links TRBV28 with TRBJ1-5, with 9 bases identical to TRBD1. The CDR3 covers 20 residues. Trimming at V came to 10 bases and at J to 2 bases, leaving 24 bases not matched to a gene. Germline V CDR1 and CDR2: MDHEN, SYDVKM. CDR3 DNA sequence: TGTGCCATCCAATCAGCGCAACCGGGACAGGGCTGGTATGGCAATCAGCCCCAGCATTTT. It codes for CAIQSAQPGQGWYGNQPQHF. Using reference TRBV28 and TRBJ1-5 for the parts outside the CDR3, the full variable domain is DVKVTQSSRYLVKRTGEKVFLECVQDMDHENMFWYRQDPGLGLRLIYFSYDVKMKEKGDIPEGYSVSREKKERFSLILESASTNQTSMYLCAIQSAQPGQGWYGNQPQHFGDGTRLSIL.

This clonotype was seen at least ten times. This sequence joins TRBV3-1 and TRBJ2-7; D is unresolved. Germline-derived CDR1 and CDR2 are LGHDT and YNNKEL (reference sequence). The CDR3 totals 11 residues. The germline V and J ends were trimmed by 0 bases and 6 bases, with 3 bases remaining between them. The CDR3 sequence is CASSQDTEQYF. CDR3 sequence (DNA): TGTGCCAGCAGCCAAGATACCGAGCAGTACTTC.

The chain couples TRBV18 to TRBJ2-1; TRBD2 matches at 8 bases. V was pared by 3 bases and J by 11 bases, with 18 bases of the junction left unmatched. CDR3 length: 17 residues. The germline V gene encodes CDR1 KGHSH and CDR2 LQKENI. CDR3 amino acids: CASSPGGGSGGPMKQFF. For the CDR3, the DNA is TGTGCCAGCTCACCCGGAGGCGGGTCGGGAGGGCCAATGAAGCAGTTCTTC.

This clonotype turned up a few times. This chain links TRBV24-1 with TRBJ1-5; the D gene is possibly TRBD1 (5 bases). CDR3 length: 13 residues. Per germline, CDR1 KGHDR and CDR2 SFDVKD. Between the trimmed V and J ends, which lost 3 bases and 7 bases, there was a span of 9 bases. CDR3 DNA: TGTGCCACCAGTGATAGGGACTTGCAGCCCCAGCATTTT. This encodes CATSDRDLQPQHF.

This clonotype occurred many times. J is TRBJ2-7 and V is TRBV27; D gene uncertain. V gave up 6 bases and J gave up 3 bases, with 18 bases separating them. The CDR3 has 15 amino acids. Germline V gene sequence: CDR1 MNHEY, CDR2 SMNVEV (reference sequence). CDR3 DNA: TGTGCCAGCAGACAAGGACGGTTTGGGGACTACGAGCAGTACTTC. It is translated as CASRQGRFGDYEQYF.

This clonotype appeared a few times. This sequence joins TRBV28 and TRBJ2-5; no clear D gene. Trimming took off 10 bases at V and 5 bases at J, with 17 bases between the two ends. Germline V gene lookup returns CDR1 MDHEN and CDR2 SYDVKM. This CDR3 is built from 13 residues. Here the CDR3 reads CATTKGKLETQYF. In nucleotides, the CDR3 is TGTGCCACGACGAAAGGCAAGTTGGAGACCCAGTACTTC.

In the case of this clonotype: This is likely an artifact of a read error, given a far larger clone one base away. V is TRBV6-1 and J is TRBJ2-3; 9 bases line up with TRBD2. The CDR3 runs to 18 residues. CDR1 is MNHNS and CDR2 is SASEGT in the germline V gene. V dropped 10 bases and J dropped 2; count of bases not matched to a gene: 19. The DNA for the CDR3 is TGTGCCACCAGCGGAGATACTCTGGCGGGAGGGCCCACAGATACGCAGTATTTT. This gives the protein CATSGDTLAGGPTDTQYF.

In this sample, this clonotype turned up many times. The chain recombines TRBV5-8 with TRBJ1-3, with 10 nucleotides matching TRBD1. The CDR3 extends over 15 amino acids. Germline V lookup: CDR1 SGHTS, CDR2 YDEGEE. J lost 2 bases, V lost 4 bases, and 3 bases had no gene match. Here the CDR3 reads CASSTDRGTGNTIYF. The CDR3 DNA follows: TGTGCCAGCAGCACGGACAGGGGGACTGGAAACACCATATATTTT.

This clonotype has only a few counts. One end of the junction does not line up with germline, which may come from a read error. This chain links TRBV19 with TRBJ2-2, with D possibly TRBD2 on 5 matching bases. CDR1 LNHDA and CDR2 SQIVND come from the germline V gene (reference sequence). This CDR3 contains 14 residues. This CDR3 is CASTLLANTGKLFF. The CDR3 coding sequence is TGTGCCAGTACGCTCCTTGCGAACACCGGGAAGCTGTTTTTT.

This clonotype was counted many times. The V and J genes are TRBV19 and TRBJ1-3; unclear D gene. This CDR3 has 18 amino acids. Germline V gene data show CDR1 as LNHDA and CDR2 as SQIVND (reference sequence). Trimming stripped 3 bases from V and 0 bases from J, with 18 bases between. The CDR3 DNA is TGTGCCAGTAGTATCATCGTCGGCAGGAGGAGCTCTGGAAACACCATATATTTT. Its translation is CASSIIVGRRSSGNTIYF.

This chain joins TRBV11-2 and TRBJ1-1, with unresolved D. V lost 3 bases to trimming and J lost 0 bases, with 8 bases between them. The CDR3 has 14 amino acids. In germline, CDR1 is SGHAT, CDR2 FQNNGV. Here the CDR3 reads CASSFGRLNTEAFF. In DNA form, the CDR3 reads TGTGCCAGCAGCTTCGGACGGCTGAACACTGAAGCTTTCTTT.

In its sample, this clonotype was seen many times. This chain links TRBV11-3 with TRBJ2-7, with 8 bases aligning to TRBD1. J was trimmed by 4 bases and V by 8 bases; bases with no gene match: 13. The CDR3 consists of 15 residues. Germline CDR1 is SGHNT and CDR2 is YENEEA. As DNA, the CDR3 is TGTGCCAGCCAGCAAGCAGGGGGCGTGGGATACGAGCAGTACTTC. It specifies CASQQAGGVGYEQYF.

V is TRBV29-1 and J is TRBJ2-3; D gene unclear. From germline, CDR1 is SQVTM and CDR2 ANQGSEA. Trimming removed 7 bases from V and 0 bases from J, with 14 bases in between. CDR3 length equals 14 residues. CDR3 loop: CSGGPRRSTDTQYF. The DNA of the CDR3 is TGCAGCGGAGGCCCCCGGCGGAGCACAGATACGCAGTATTTT.

In this sample, this clonotype turned up many times. V is TRBV29-1 and J is TRBJ2-5, with TRBD1 identical over 9 bases. CDR3 size: 16 residues. Germline V gives CDR1 SQVTM, CDR2 ANQGSEA. With 0 bases clipped from V and 4 bases from J, the junction kept 9 bases outside the gene matches. CDR3 residues: CSVEDAGQGRGETQYF. The CDR3 nucleotides read TGCAGCGTTGAAGATGCGGGACAGGGACGTGGAGAGACCCAGTACTTC.

The chain joins TRBV27 to TRBJ2-7; maybe TRBD1 (6 bases). The length of the CDR3 is 14 residues. Trimming took 4 bases from V and 0 from J, leaving 10 bases between them. Germline V gene lookup returns CDR1 MNHEY and CDR2 SMNVEV (reference sequence). In DNA form, the CDR3 reads TGTGCCAGCAGTTCCAGAGGGGGCTCCTACGAGCAGTACTTC. This sequence encodes CASSSRGGSYEQYF.

This clonotype appeared many times. The rearrangement joins TRBV19 to TRBJ2-7; 8 bases are shared with TRBD1. The CDR3 totals 15 residues. Per the germline V gene, CDR1 is LNHDA and CDR2 is SQIVND (reference sequence). The J segment lost 2 bases and the V segment lost 3 bases, leaving 6 bases of the junction unmatched. This CDR3 is CASSIYRGDTYEQYF. The CDR3 DNA is TGTGCCAGTAGTATCTACAGGGGGGACACCTACGAGCAGTACTTC.

This clonotype was counted many times. The rearrangement joins TRBV29-1 to TRBJ1-2; 7 bases agree with TRBD1. The CDR3 consists of 12 residues. CDR1 SQVTM and CDR2 ANQGSEA come from the germline V gene. V shed 8 bases and J 3 bases; nucleotides not matched to a gene: 6. As DNA, the CDR3 is TGCAGCTCCCAAACAGGGGACTATGGCTACACCTTC. Protein sequence: CSSQTGDYGYTF.

The sample holds many counts of this clonotype. V gene TRBV11-3 combines with J gene TRBJ2-7, with 12 bases matching TRBD2. This CDR3 has 15 residues. The trim removed 1 base at V and 5 bases at J, leaving 3 bases unmatched. CDR1 is SGHNT, CDR2 YENEEA, per germline. The CDR3 DNA follows: TGTGCCAGCAGCTTAGGACTAGCGGGAGACCACGAGCAGTACTTC. Translated, it gives CASSLGLAGDHEQYF.

This chain joins TRBV19 and TRBJ2-1; 11 bases are a match to TRBD2. Per the germline V gene, CDR1 is LNHDA and CDR2 is SQIVND (reference sequence). V was clipped by 3 bases and J by 8 bases; unmatched bases: 3. The CDR3 is 14 amino acids. The CDR3 sequence: CASSIVAGGDEQFF. The CDR3 coding sequence is TGTGCCAGTAGTATTGTAGCGGGAGGGGATGAGCAGTTCTTC.

This clonotype was seen repeatedly, ten times or more. The rearrangement uses TRBV12-3 or TRBV12-4 and TRBJ1-5, with TRBD1 as a possible D gene (6 bases). V lost 7 bases, J lost 3 bases, and 16 bases lay in between. The CDR3 has 15 residues. Here the CDR3 reads CASTLGHPTNQPQHF. In DNA, the CDR3 is TGTGCCAGCACCCTGGGACATCCAACCAATCAGCCCCAGCATTTT.

This clonotype has at least ten counts. The chain links TRBV28 to TRBJ1-5; a possible D gene is TRBD1 (6 bases). Looked up from germline, CDR1 is MDHEN and CDR2 is SYDVKM. The CDR3 loop spans 16 amino acids. Trimming left V 6 bases short and J 5 bases short, with 20 bases between. The DNA for the CDR3 is TGTGCCAGCAGGGGGGGCCGGGCCCGTTCTGATCAGCCCCAGCATTTT. It codes for CASRGGRARSDQPQHF.

This clonotype was counted only a few times. The chain has TRBV6-2 or TRBV6-3 and TRBJ2-1, with 8 positions matching TRBD1. The CDR3 consists of 15 residues. With 4 bases clipped from V and 4 bases from J, the junction kept 6 bases outside the gene matches. CDR1 is MNHEY, CDR2 SVGEGT, per germline. The CDR3 is CASSFRQGLYNEQFF. The CDR3 DNA reads TGTGCCAGCAGTTTTCGACAGGGGTTATACAATGAGCAGTTCTTC.

There are many counts of this clonotype. The chain employs TRBV28 and TRBJ1-2; 8 bases fit TRBD1. The V and J ends lost 7 bases and 4 bases, in that order; junction bases with no gene match: 8. Germline-derived CDR1 and CDR2 are MDHEN and SYDVKM. This CDR3 contains 14 residues. The CDR3, as DNA: TGTGCCAGCACCCAAACCGGGACAGGCTATGGCTACACCTTC. It yields the protein CASTQTGTGYGYTF.

The chain carries TRBV19 and TRBJ2-7; D may be TRBD2 (5 bases). The CDR3 length is 14 residues. Germline V CDR1 and CDR2: LNHDA, SQIVND (reference sequence). The V end lost 3 bases, the J end lost 0 bases, and 9 bases lay between the germline ends. The CDR3 reads CASSILSGSYEQYF. The CDR3 nucleotides are TGTGCCAGTAGTATCCTCAGCGGCTCCTACGAGCAGTACTTC.

This clonotype appeared many times. The V call is TRBV6-5, the J call TRBJ2-2; possibly TRBD2 for D (5 bases). The CDR3 covers 16 residues. Germline values: CDR1 MNHEY, CDR2 SVGAGI. The ends were cut back, 0 bases at V and 4 bases at J, with 12 bases in the middle. CDR3 in amino acids: CASSYSAGEITGELFF. For the CDR3, the DNA is TGTGCCAGCAGTTACTCGGCGGGTGAGATCACCGGGGAGCTGTTTTTT.

This clonotype appeared many times. The chain employs TRBV6-4 and TRBJ2-7; 8 nucleotides align to TRBD2. CDR1 is MRHNA, CDR2 SNTAGT, per germline. The CDR3 loop spans 13 amino acids. With 8 bases clipped from V and 3 bases from J, the junction kept 6 bases outside the gene matches. The CDR3, as DNA: TGTGCCAGCGGAAAGCGGGAGCTCTACGAGCAGTACTTC. It specifies CASGKRELYEQYF.

On this clonotype: An end of the junction differs from the germline gene, which may be a read error. The gene calls are TRBV20-1 and TRBJ2-7; D unresolved. This CDR3 spans 10 amino acids. Looked up from germline, CDR1 is DFQATT and CDR2 is SNEGSKA (reference sequence). The CDR3 DNA follows: TGCAGGGCTAGGGTCCACGAGCAGTACTTC. The encoded protein is CRARVHEQYF.